The source of this T cell receptor (beta chain) is a study of PD-1 blockade in classical Hodgkin lymphoma. Study-level findings and limits: Newly diagnosed and completely responding patients shared comparable baseline diversity. Exclusion was applied to patients who started nivolumab under 1 year after ASCT. Newly diagnosed patients had baseline TCR diversity that was reportedly lower than that of healthy donors.

TCRdb keeps only in-frame clones here, not all; method: immunoSEQ multiplex PCR. Seen here are roughly 20,000 clones, 88% observed once, and the top ten hold approximately 5.3%. Concerning this clone itself: What it recognizes is unknown.

The time point is: cycle 4 day 1 (C4D1), after around six weeks of nivolumab. Every patient experienced relapse after autologous stem cell transplantation, and brentuximab vedotin exposure varied. Isolated CD8+ T cells were derived from thawed PBMCs through magnetic negative selection. Best overall response was complete response, partial response or progressive disease in these relapsed/refractory classical Hodgkin lymphoma patients. V was pared by 8 bases and J by 1 base, with 13 bases of the junction left unmatched. This CDR3 region has 17 residues. The germline gives CDR1 MDHEN, CDR2 SYDVKM. This chain uses TRBV28 with TRBJ1-5; 8 bases match TRBD1. The sequenced sample was CD8+ T cells from blood, obtained before the fourth cycle of nivolumab. The sequence was obtained from a human donor with classical Hodgkin lymphoma. The CDR3 reads CASGTRDRLRSNQPQHF. The CDR3 bases are TGTGCCAGCGGTACCCGGGACAGGCTCAGGAGCAATCAGCCCCAGCATTTT.